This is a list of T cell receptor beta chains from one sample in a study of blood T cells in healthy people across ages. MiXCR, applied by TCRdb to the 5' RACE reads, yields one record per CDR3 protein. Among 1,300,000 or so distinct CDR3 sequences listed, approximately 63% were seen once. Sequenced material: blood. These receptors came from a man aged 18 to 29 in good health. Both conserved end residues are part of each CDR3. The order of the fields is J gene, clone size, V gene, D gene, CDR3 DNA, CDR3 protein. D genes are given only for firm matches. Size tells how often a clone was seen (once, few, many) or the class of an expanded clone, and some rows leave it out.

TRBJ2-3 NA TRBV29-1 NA TGCAGCGACGGGGCTACGCAGTATTTT CSDGATQYF
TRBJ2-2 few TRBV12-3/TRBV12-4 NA TGTGCCAGCAGTTTCGGGGCGAGGAACACCGGGGAGCTGTTTTTT CASSFGARNTGELFF
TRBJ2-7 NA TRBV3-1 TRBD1 TGTGCCAGCAGCTATGTCGACAGGGCGCCTTCAGACGAGCAGTACTTC CASSYVDRAPSDEQYF
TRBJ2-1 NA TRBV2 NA TGTGCCAGCAGTGAAGCGCGCTCCTACAATGAGCAGTTCTTC CASSEARSYNEQFF
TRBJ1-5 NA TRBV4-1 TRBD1 TGCGCCAGCAGCCGGAGCCCGGGACAGGGGTTGGGTCAGCCCCAGCATTTT CASSRSPGQGLGQPQHF
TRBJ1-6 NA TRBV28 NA TGTGCCAGCACGACAGTTTTGCCCTCACCCCTCCACTTT CASTTVLPSPLHF
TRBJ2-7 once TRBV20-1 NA TGCAGTGCTAGAGTTGGCCTGCGCCCCTACGAGCAGTACTTC CSARVGLRPYEQYF
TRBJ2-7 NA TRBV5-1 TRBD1 TGCGCCAGCAGCTTGGGGGACAGGGTACCCTACGAGCAGTACTTC CASSLGDRVPYEQYF
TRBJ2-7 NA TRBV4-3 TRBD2 TGCGCCAGCAGCCAAGATGGGGGACTAGTTGGATCCTACGAGCAGTACTTC CASSQDGGLVGSYEQYF
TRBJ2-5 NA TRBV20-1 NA TGCAGTGCTGTAACTTATCAAGAGACCCAGTACTTC CSAVTYQETQYF
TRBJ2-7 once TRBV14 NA TGTGCCAGCAGCCAAAGATACCCCCAGGAAATATACGAGCAGTACTTC CASSQRYPQEIYEQYF
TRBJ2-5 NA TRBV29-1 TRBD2 TGCAGCGTTGAAACGGGGGGTGGGTACAATGAGCAGTACTTC CSVETGGGYNEQYF
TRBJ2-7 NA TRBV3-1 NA TGTGCCAGCAGCCACCCTTTCCCGGACGCATCCTACGAGCAGTACTTC CASSHPFPDASYEQYF
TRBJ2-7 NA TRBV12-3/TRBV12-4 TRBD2 TGTGCCAGCAGTTCAGGGACTAGCGGGACGTCGACCTACAATGAGCAGTACTTC CASSSGTSGTSTYNEQYF
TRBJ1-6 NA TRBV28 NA TGTGCCAGCAGCCGTGGTTGGGGAAGGAATTCACCCCTCCACTTT CASSRGWGRNSPLHF
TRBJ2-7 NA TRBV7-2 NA TGTGCCAGCAGCCCCAACCCACAGCGAGGCTACGAGCAGTACTTC CASSPNPQRGYEQYF
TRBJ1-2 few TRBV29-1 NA TGCAGCGTAGTTCCGACAGGACACTATGGCTACACCTTC CSVVPTGHYGYTF
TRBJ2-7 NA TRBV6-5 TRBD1 TGTGCCAGCAGCGCCCCAGGACAGGTCTACGAGCAGTACTTC CASSAPGQVYEQYF
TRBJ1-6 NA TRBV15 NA TGTGCCACCAGCAGAGACCCAGGGGCGAGGAATTCACCCCCCCACTTT CATSRDPGARNSPPHF
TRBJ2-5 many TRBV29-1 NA TGCAGCGTTGAAGGGCAGTACCAAGAGACCCAGTACTTC CSVEGQYQETQYF
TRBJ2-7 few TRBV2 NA TGTGCCAGCATGGTAGGGACTTATTCCTACGAGCAGTACTTC CASMVGTYSYEQYF
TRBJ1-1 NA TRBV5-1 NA TGCGCCAACAGCTTGGGGGGTGTTTTTGAAGCTTTCTTT CANSLGGVFEAFF
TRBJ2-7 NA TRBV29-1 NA TGCAGCGTTACGGACCTCTCCTACGAGCAGTACTTC CSVTDLSYEQYF
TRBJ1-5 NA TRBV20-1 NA TGCAGTGCCCCAGACCCTTCGACGGCTAATAGCAATCAGCCCCAGCATTTT CSAPDPSTANSNQPQHF
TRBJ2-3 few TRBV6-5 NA TGTGCCAGCAGGATGGGGAATGCCGGTACGCAGTATTTT CASRMGNAGTQYF
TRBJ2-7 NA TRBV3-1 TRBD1 TGTGCCAGCAGCCCAGGGGGACGATTTGAGCAGTACTTC CASSPGGRFEQYF
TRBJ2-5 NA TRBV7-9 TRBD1 TGTGCCAGCAAACCCGGGACAGGGGTATACAATGAGCAGTACTTC CASKPGTGVYNEQYF
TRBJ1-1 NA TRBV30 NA TGTGCCTGGAGTGAACAAACGAACACTGAAGCTTTCTTT CAWSEQTNTEAFF
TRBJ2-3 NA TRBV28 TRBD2 TGTGCCAGCAGGTTCGGGGGGGGCCCGGATACGCAGTATTTT CASRFGGGPDTQYF
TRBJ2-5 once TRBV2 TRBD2 TGTGCCAGCAGTTCGACTTTAGCGGGAGTTGGAGAGACCCAGTACTTC CASSSTLAGVGETQYF
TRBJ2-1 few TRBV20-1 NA TGCAGTGCTAGAGATCCGGGAGATTGGCGTGAGCAGTTCTTC CSARDPGDWREQFF
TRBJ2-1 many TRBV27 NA TGTGCCAGCAGCGTAGGCTCCTACAATGAGCAGTTCTTC CASSVGSYNEQFF
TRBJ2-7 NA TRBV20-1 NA TGCAGTGTTCCGGGAGAGAACGAGCAGTACTTC CSVPGENEQYF
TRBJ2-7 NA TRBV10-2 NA TGCGCCAGCAGCCGTTCGCGAGGATACGACGAGCAGTACTTC CASSRSRGYDEQYF
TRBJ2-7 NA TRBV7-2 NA TGTGCCAGCAGCTCCTGGACGGGCGCGGGCGAGCAGTACTTC CASSSWTGAGEQYF
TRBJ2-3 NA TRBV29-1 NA TGCAGCGTTGAACCGGGGGGCGAAATCGTAGATACGCAGTATTTT CSVEPGGEIVDTQYF